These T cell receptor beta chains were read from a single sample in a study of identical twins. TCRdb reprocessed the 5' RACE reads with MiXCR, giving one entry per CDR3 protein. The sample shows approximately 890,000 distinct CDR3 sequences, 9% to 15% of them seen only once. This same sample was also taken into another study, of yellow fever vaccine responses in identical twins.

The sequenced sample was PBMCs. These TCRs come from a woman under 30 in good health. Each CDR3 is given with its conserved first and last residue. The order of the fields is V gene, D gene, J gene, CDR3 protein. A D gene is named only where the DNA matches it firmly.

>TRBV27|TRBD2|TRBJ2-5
CASSLLGEGPLETQYF
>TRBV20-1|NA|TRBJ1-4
CSARATGATNEKLFF
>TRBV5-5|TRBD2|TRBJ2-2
CASSWTSNQYAGELFF
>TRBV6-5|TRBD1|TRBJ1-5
CASSYKGGASNQPQHF
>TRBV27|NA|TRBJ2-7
CAVRGGAREQYF
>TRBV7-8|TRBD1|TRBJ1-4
CASSPGQFRLEKLFF
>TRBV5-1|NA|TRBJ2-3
CASRTTDTQYF
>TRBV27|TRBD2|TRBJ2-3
CTSSLQGLANTDTQYF
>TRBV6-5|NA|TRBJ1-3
CASSYDLGGSIGNTIYF
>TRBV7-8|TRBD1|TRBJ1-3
CASSLVWDRAGNTIYF
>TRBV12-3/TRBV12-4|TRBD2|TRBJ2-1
CASSKEASGGLQSSYNEQFF
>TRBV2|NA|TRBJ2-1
CASEDQYNEQFF
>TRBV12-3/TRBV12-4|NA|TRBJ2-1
CASSYPTGNSYNEQFF
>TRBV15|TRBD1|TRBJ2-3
CATSPGTGMTDTQYF
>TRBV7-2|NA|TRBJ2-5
CASSYGPGVETQYF
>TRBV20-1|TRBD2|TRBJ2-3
CSASPSGGRTDTQYF
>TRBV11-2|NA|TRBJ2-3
CASSPRSPGVDTQYF
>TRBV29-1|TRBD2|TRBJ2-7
CSVDGGDYEQYF
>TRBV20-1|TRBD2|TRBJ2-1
CSASTLAGVPNEQFF
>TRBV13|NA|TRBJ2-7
CASSSRSRGHYEQYF
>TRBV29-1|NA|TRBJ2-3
CSVEEGGDTQYF
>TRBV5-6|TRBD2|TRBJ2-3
CASSLAGAISTDTQYF
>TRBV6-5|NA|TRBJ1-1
CASSSDTFTLVNTEAFF
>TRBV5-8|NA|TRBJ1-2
CASRQDLYGYTF
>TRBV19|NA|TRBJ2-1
CASSTKRTTYNEQFF
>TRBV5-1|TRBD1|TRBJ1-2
CASSSAGTGAGYTF
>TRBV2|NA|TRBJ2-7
CASRLGRDYYYEQYF
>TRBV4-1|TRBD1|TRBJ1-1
CASSPRQGPDDEAFF
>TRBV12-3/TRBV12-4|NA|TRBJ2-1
CASSFLDALYNEQFF
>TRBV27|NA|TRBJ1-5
CASSLQGWQPQHF
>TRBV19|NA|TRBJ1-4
CASSIPTANEKLFF
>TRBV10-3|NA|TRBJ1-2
CAIGTSYGYTF
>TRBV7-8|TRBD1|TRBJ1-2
CASSFTVAGGYGYTF
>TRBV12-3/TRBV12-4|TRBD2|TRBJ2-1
CASSLVSGRAIRDEQFF
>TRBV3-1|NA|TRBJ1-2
CASSQGLDRFPGYTF
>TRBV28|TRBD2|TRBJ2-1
CASSLGGTRPNEQFF
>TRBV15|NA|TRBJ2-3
CATAAPPPDTQYF
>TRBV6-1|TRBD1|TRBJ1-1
CASSETGGVTEAFF
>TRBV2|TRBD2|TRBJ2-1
CASTKRDYGEFF
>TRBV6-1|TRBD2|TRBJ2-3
CASSRGGPTDTQYF
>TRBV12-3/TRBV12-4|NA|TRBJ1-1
CASNQLKGTGGNTEAFF
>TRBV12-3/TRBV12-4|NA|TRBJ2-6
CASSLEAGVSGANVLTF
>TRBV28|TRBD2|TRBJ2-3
CASSLIAGGFRDTQYF
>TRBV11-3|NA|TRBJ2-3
CASSLDRGAKDTQYF
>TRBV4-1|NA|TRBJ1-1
CASSQDLATEAFF
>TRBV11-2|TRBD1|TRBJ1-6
CASSQQGLYNSPLHF
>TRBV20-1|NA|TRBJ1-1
CSADQGTEAFF
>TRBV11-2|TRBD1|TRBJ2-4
CASSSHPGTGIQNIQYF
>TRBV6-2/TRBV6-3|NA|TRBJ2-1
CASSYSTAGTPGSSYNEQFF
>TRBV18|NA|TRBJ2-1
CASSLGNGYNEQFF
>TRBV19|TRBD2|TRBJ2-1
CASTTGGLAGHSYNEQFF
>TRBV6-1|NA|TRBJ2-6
CASTPRVSGANVLTF
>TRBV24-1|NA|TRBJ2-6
CATSGPTGTSSSGANVLTF
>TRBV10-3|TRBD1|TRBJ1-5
CAISESGQINQPQHF
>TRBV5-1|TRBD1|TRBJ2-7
CASGTGPYEQYF